A selection of T cell receptor beta chains follows, all from one sample in a study of blood T cell repertoires in COVID-19. Libraries were prepared by immunoSEQ multiplex PCR; TCRdb keeps only in-frame clonotypes and omits some of them. The table shows about 13,000 clones, with under 95% occurring only once. Source material: peripheral blood. The receptor set was obtained from a human donor in a cohort sampled during active COVID-19. CDR3s include the opening cysteine and the closing phenylalanine or tryptophan. D genes are given only for firm matches. Size values are once, few and many counts, or a class for expanded clones, and some rows have none.

CDR3	DNA	V	J	D	size
CASRTLAGVSYEQYF	TGTGCCAGCAGGACCCTAGCGGGGGTCTCCTACGAGCAGTACTTC	TRBV6-5	TRBJ2-7	TRBD2	.
CASRQGATYEQYF	TGTGCCAGCAGACAGGGGGCTACCTACGAGCAGTACTTC	TRBV7-9	TRBJ2-7	TRBD1	.
CASSLGTPERCNQPQHF	TGTGCCAGCAGCCTCGGGACTCCGGAAAGGTGCAATCAGCCCCAGCATTTT	TRBV21-1	TRBJ1-5	.	.
CSATTQVNTEAFF	TGCAGCGCCACAACACAGGTGAACACTGAAGCTTTCTTT	TRBV29-1	TRBJ1-1	.	.
CASSHLRGNGSSYNSPLHF	TGTGCCAGCAGCCATCTTCGGGGTAACGGTAGCTCCTATAATTCACCCCTCCACTTT	TRBV3-1/TRBV3-2	TRBJ1-6	.	.
CASSLFAGGPYNEQFF	TGTGCCAGCAGTTTATTTGCGGGAGGCCCCTACAATGAGCAGTTCTTC	TRBV28	TRBJ2-1	TRBD2	.
CASSQDRGGNRVGFF	TGCGCCAGCAGCCAAGATCGCGGGGGAAACAGGGTAGGGTTCTTT	TRBV4-1	TRBJ1-1	.	.
CASSFRPGRMNTEAFF	TGTGCCAGCAGTTTCAGGCCCGGGAGAATGAACACTGAAGCTTTCTTT	TRBV28	TRBJ1-1	.	.
CSASRLDRGYSNQPQHF	TGCAGTGCTAGTCGCCTCGACAGGGGCTATAGCAATCAGCCCCAGCATTTT	TRBV20-1	TRBJ1-5	TRBD1	few
CASSSTSGYTDTQYF	TGTGCCAGCAGTTCGACTAGCGGTTACACAGATACGCAGTATTTT	TRBV27	TRBJ2-3	TRBD2	.
CASSHGTGGNSPLHF	TGTGCCAGCAGCCACGGCACAGGGGGCAATTCACCCCTCCACTTT	TRBV27	TRBJ1-6	TRBD1	.
CASLGTDKAGELFF	TGTGCCAGCCTGGGGACAGATAAGGCCGGGGAGCTGTTTTTT	TRBV6-5	TRBJ2-2	TRBD1	.
CASSGTSGGTYEQYF	TGTGCCAGCAGCGGGACTAGCGGGGGGACCTACGAGCAGTACTTC	TRBV3-1/TRBV3-2	TRBJ2-7	TRBD2	.
CASSPTERMGYGYTF	TGCGCCAGCAGCCCGACAGAACGTATGGGGTATGGCTACACCTTC	TRBV4-1	TRBJ1-2	.	.
CASRKNLAGSYEQYF	TGTGCCAGCAGAAAAAACCTAGCGGGCTCCTACGAGCAGTACTTC	TRBV6-5	TRBJ2-7	TRBD2	.
CASSFIPQGRVDVLTF	TGTGCCAGCAGTTTTATCCCGCAGGGAAGGGTAGACGTCCTGACTTTC	TRBV28	TRBJ2-6	.	.
CASRQPTENTEAFF	TGTGCCAGCAGGCAGCCGACAGAGAACACTGAAGCTTTCTTT	TRBV6-5	TRBJ1-1	.	.
CASSLQEYNEQFF	TGTGCCAGCAGCTTGCAGGAATACAATGAGCAGTTCTTC	TRBV13	TRBJ2-1	.	.
CASTPLAGASTYEQYF	TGTGCCAGTACCCCCCTAGCGGGAGCATCTACCTACGAGCAGTACTTC	TRBV19	TRBJ2-7	TRBD2	.
CASSPSSGRVNTGELFF	TGCGCCAGCAGTCCATCTAGCGGGAGGGTAAACACCGGGGAGCTGTTTTTT	TRBV10-2	TRBJ2-2	TRBD2	.
CASSQVGGRRDEQYF	TGTGCCAGCAGCCAAGTAGGAGGGAGAAGAGACGAGCAGTACTTC	TRBV3-1/TRBV3-2	TRBJ2-7	.	.
CASSQDGTAATYEQYF	TGTGCCAGCAGCCAAGACGGGACAGCCGCGACCTACGAGCAGTACTTC	TRBV4-2	TRBJ2-7	TRBD1	few
CATSDEYQETQYF	TGTGCCACCAGTGACGAGTACCAAGAGACCCAGTACTTC	TRBV24-1	TRBJ2-5	.	.
CASSLVPNQPQHF	TGTGCCAGCAGCTTAGTCCCTAATCAGCCCCAGCATTTT	TRBV11-2	TRBJ1-5	.	.
CASSTSKDRGGGYTF	TGTGCCAGCAGCACCTCAAAGGACAGGGGTGGCGGCTACACCTTC	TRBV28	TRBJ1-2	TRBD1	.
CASKTGGQNEKLFF	TGTGCCAGCAAGACAGGGGGGCAAAATGAAAAACTGTTTTTT	TRBV28	TRBJ1-4	TRBD1	.
CASSVAGGSRVGTFYSYNEQFF	TGTGCCAGCAGCGTAGCAGGGGGCAGCAGGGTAGGAACCTTTTACTCCTACAATGAGCAGTTCTTC	TRBV9	TRBJ2-1	TRBD1	.
CASLWPQGMNTEAFF	TGTGCCAGCCTCTGGCCCCAGGGGATGAACACTGAAGCTTTCTTT	TRBV6-5	TRBJ1-1	.	few
CASRKTDSNQPQHF	TGTGCCAGCAGAAAGACAGATAGCAATCAGCCCCAGCATTTT	TRBV28	TRBJ1-5	.	.
CATSDLLQNQPQHF	TGTGCCACCAGTGATTTGCTACAGAATCAGCCCCAGCATTTT	TRBV24-1	TRBJ1-5	.	.
CSAGRYYEQYF	TGCAGTGCTGGCCGATACTACGAGCAGTACTTC	TRBV20-1	TRBJ2-7	.	.
CATSPGTGYTGELFF	TGTGCCACCAGTCCCGGGACAGGATACACCGGGGAGCTGTTTTTT	TRBV24-1	TRBJ2-2	TRBD1	.
CASSDPTQPTRSYEQYF	TGTGCCAGCAGCGACCCGACTCAACCTACTCGATCCTACGAGCAGTACTTC	TRBV7-8	TRBJ2-7	.	.
CASSTETPGNTIYF	TGTGCCAGCAGCACAGAAACCCCTGGAAACACCATATATTTT	TRBV3-1/TRBV3-2	TRBJ1-3	.	.
CASSFLAGLSYEQYF	TGTGCCAGCAGTTTCCTGGCGGGACTCTCCTACGAGCAGTACTTC	TRBV28	TRBJ2-7	.	few
CASSLSGQGYNEQFF	TGCGCCAGCAGCTTGTCGGGACAGGGCTACAATGAGCAGTTCTTC	TRBV5-1	TRBJ2-1	TRBD1	.
CASSWTSGRRAQYF	TGTGCCAGCAGCTGGACTAGCGGGAGGAGGGCCCAGTACTTC	TRBV28	TRBJ2-5	TRBD2	.
CASSRTGDSNQPQHF	TGTGCCAGCAGCCGGACTGGAGATAGCAATCAGCCCCAGCATTTT	TRBV5-6	TRBJ1-5	.	.
CASSRTSGGAQETQYF	TGCGCCAGCAGCAGGACTAGCGGGGGGGCCCAAGAGACCCAGTACTTC	TRBV5-1	TRBJ2-5	TRBD2	.
CASTLTGIYGYTF	TGTGCCAGTACCTTAACAGGGATTTATGGCTACACCTTC	TRBV19	TRBJ1-2	.	.
CASSEGRGRNSPLHF	TGTGCCAGCAGTGAGGGCAGGGGCCGGAATTCACCCCTCCACTTT	TRBV25-1	TRBJ1-6	.	.
CASSPGLAIKETQYF	TGTGCCAGCAGTCCGGGACTAGCGATAAAAGAGACCCAGTACTTC	TRBV28	TRBJ2-5	TRBD2	.
CASSQGGYHEQYF	TGTGCCAGCAGCCAAGGAGGTTACCACGAGCAGTACTTC	TRBV3-1/TRBV3-2	TRBJ2-7	.	.
CASSHTRDTEAFF	TGTGCCAGCAGCCACACGAGGGACACTGAAGCTTTCTTT	TRBV11-3	TRBJ1-1	.	.
CASNERTSGREQYF	TGTGCCAGCAACGAGAGGACTAGCGGGAGAGAGCAGTACTTC	TRBV6-6	TRBJ2-7	TRBD2	once
CASSPRGGTRETQYF	TGTGCCAGCAGCCCGCGGGGGGGCACACGAGAGACCCAGTACTTC	TRBV3-1/TRBV3-2	TRBJ2-5	TRBD2	once
CASSLPDTQYF	TGTGCCAGCAGTTTACCGGATACGCAGTATTTT	TRBV28	TRBJ2-3	.	.
CASSLTGSGTSGIYEQYF	TGTGCCAGCAGCTTAACGGGGTCGGGCACTAGCGGGATTTACGAGCAGTACTTC	TRBV7-2	TRBJ2-7	TRBD2	.
CASSFERQGDEQYF	TGCGCCAGCAGCTTTGAACGACAGGGTGACGAGCAGTACTTC	TRBV5-1	TRBJ2-7	TRBD1	.
CSVGVHLLAGGSYEQYF	TGCAGCGTGGGGGTTCATTTGCTAGCGGGAGGCAGCTACGAGCAGTACTTC	TRBV29-1	TRBJ2-7	TRBD2	once
CASTGLADSRDTQYF	TGTGCCAGCACCGGACTAGCGGATTCTAGAGATACGCAGTATTTT	TRBV6-5	TRBJ2-3	TRBD2	.
CASSRTGFEINEQFF	TGTGCCAGCAGCCGGACAGGGTTCGAAATCAATGAGCAGTTCTTC	TRBV5-4	TRBJ2-1	TRBD1	.
CASISETYEQYF	TGTGCCAGCATCTCAGAAACCTACGAGCAGTACTTC	TRBV6-6	TRBJ2-7	.	.